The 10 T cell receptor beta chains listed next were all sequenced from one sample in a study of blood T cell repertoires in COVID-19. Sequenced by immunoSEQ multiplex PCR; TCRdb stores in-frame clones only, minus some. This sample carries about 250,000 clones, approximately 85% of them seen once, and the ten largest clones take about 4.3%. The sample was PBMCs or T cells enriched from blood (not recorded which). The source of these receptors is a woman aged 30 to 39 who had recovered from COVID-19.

The CDR3 DNA is TGTGCCAGCACCGAGCGGGAGAGCTCCTACAATGAGCAGTTCTTC. It specifies CASTERESSYNEQFF. J is TRBJ2-1 and V is TRBV28; the match to TRBD2 covers 8 bases. The germline V gene encodes CDR1 MDHEN and CDR2 SYDVKM. V dropped 7 bases and J dropped 0; count of bases not matched to a gene: 5. The CDR3 is 15 residues long.

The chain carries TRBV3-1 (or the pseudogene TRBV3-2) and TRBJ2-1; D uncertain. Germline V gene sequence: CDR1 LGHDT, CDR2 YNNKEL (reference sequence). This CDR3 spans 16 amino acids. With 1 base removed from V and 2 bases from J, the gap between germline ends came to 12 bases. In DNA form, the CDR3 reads TGTGCCAGCAGCCAAGGCGCCATATCGGCCTACAATGAGCAGTTCTTC. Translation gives CASSQGAISAYNEQFF.

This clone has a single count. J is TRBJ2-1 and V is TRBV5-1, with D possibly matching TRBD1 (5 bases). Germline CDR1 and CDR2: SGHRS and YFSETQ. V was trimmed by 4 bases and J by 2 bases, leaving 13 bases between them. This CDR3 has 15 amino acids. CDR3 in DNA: TGCGCCAGCAGCGACCCAGGGATTACCTACAATGAGCAGTTCTTC. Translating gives CASSDPGITYNEQFF.

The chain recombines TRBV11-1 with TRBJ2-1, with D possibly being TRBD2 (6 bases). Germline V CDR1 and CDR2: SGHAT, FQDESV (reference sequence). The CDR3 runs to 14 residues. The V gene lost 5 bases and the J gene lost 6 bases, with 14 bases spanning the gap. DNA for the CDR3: TGTGCCAGCAGCCGGAGGGATAGACCCAATGAGCAGTTCTTC. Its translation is CASSRRDRPNEQFF.

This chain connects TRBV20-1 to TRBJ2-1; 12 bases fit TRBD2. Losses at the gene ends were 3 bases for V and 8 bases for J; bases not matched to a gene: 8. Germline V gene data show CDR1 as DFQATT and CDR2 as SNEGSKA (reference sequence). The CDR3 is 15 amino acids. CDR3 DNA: TGCAGTGCTAGTCCCCCTAGCGGGGGGGCCGATGAGCAGTTCTTC. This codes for CSASPPSGGADEQFF.

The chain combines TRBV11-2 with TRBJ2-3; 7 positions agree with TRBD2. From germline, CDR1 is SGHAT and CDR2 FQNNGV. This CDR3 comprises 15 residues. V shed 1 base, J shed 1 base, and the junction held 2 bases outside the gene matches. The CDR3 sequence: CASSLGAGGTDTQYF. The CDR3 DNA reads TGTGCCAGCAGCTTAGGTGCGGGGGGCACAGATACGCAGTATTTT.

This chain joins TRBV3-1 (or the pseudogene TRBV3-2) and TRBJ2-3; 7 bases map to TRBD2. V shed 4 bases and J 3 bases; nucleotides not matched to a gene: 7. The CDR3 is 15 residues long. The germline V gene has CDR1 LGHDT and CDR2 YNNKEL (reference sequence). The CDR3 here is CASSLRAGRTDTQYF. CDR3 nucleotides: TGTGCCAGCAGCCTTCGAGCGGGAAGGACAGATACGCAGTATTTT.

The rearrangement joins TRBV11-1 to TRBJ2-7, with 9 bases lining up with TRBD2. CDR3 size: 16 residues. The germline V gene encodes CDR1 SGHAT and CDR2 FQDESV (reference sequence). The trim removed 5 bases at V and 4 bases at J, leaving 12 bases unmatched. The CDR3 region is CASSAGRGLAWYEQYF. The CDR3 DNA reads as TGTGCCAGCAGCGCGGGCCGGGGACTAGCTTGGTACGAGCAGTACTTC.

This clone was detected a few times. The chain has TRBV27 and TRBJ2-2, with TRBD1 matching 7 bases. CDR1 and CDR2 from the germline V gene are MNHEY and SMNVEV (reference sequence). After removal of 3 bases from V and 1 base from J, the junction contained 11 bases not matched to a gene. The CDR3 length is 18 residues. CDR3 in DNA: TGTGCCAGCAGTTTGAGCGTTGGACAGGCCCTGAACACCGGGGAGCTGTTTTTT. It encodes CASSLSVGQALNTGELFF.

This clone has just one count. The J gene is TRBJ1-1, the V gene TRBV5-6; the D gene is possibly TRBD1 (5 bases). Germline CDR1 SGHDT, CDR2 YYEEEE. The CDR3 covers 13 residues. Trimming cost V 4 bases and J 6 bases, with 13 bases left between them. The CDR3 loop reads CASSPEVGAEAFF. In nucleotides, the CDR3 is TGTGCCAGCAGCCCCGAGGTAGGGGCTGAAGCTTTCTTT.